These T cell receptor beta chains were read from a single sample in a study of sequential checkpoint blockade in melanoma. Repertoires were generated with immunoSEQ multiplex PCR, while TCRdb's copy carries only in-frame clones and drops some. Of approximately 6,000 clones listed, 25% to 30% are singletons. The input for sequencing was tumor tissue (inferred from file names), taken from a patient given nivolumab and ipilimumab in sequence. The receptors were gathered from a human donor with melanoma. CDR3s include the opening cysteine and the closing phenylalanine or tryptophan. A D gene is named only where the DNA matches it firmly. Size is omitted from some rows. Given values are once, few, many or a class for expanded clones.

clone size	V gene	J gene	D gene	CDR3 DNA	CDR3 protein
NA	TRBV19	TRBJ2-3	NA	TGTGCCAGTAAGGACGAGGGGACCACAGATACGCAGTATTTT	CASKDEGTTDTQYF
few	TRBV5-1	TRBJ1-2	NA	TGCGCCAGCAGCTTTGGCCTACCTAGATATGGCTACACCTTC	CASSFGLPRYGYTF
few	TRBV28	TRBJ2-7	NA	TGTGCCAGCAGTTCCCCGAAAGGGACCCACGAGCAGTACTTC	CASSSPKGTHEQYF
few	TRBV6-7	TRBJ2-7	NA	TGTGCCAGCAGTGAAATGGGAGGCTTAAGCTTC	CASSEMGGLSF
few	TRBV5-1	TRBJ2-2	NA	TGCGCCAGCAGCTTGGGGGCTGTATACACCGGGGAGCTGTTTTTT	CASSLGAVYTGELFF
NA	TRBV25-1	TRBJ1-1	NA	TGTGCCAGCAGTGAGTCGGGTTACACTGAAGCTTTCTTT	CASSESGYTEAFF
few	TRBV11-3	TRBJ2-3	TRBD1	TGTGCCAGCAGCCGGAGAGAGGGGGCTGTCACAGATACGCAGTATTTT	CASSRREGAVTDTQYF
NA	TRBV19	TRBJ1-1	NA	TGTGCCAGTAGTCCCCCCCACTTCACTGAAGCTTTCTTT	CASSPPHFTEAFF
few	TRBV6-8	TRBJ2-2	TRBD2	TGTGCCAGCAGAGCCCCAACACCACTAGCGGGGATTACCGGGGAGCTGTTTTTT	CASRAPTPLAGITGELFF
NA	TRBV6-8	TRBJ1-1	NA	TGTGCCAGCACCGCACAGATCCTGGGCACTGAAGCTTTCTTT	CASTAQILGTEAFF
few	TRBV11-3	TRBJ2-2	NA	TGTGCCAGCAGCTTTCGTTCCGGGGGCGCCGGGGAGCTGTTTTTT	CASSFRSGGAGELFF
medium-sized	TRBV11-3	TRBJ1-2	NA	TGTGCCAGCAGCTTGGACGGGGGGCGGTCAGTCTACACCTTC	CASSLDGGRSVYTF
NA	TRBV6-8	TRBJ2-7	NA	TGTGCCAGCAGGGAATCAGGTTTGCGGACTGGCGAGCAGTACTTC	CASRESGLRTGEQYF
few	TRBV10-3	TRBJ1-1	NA	TGTGCCATCAGTGAGAATCAGGGGACTGAAGCTTTCTTT	CAISENQGTEAFF
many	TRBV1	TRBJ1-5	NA	TGCGCCAGCAGCCAAGATGGGCCGGGGTGGAGCAATCAGCCCCAGCATTTT	CASSQDGPGWSNQPQHF
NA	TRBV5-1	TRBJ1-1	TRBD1	TGCGCCAGCAGCTTGAGGCCCACAGGGGGCGGGACCGAAGCTTTCTTT	CASSLRPTGGGTEAFF